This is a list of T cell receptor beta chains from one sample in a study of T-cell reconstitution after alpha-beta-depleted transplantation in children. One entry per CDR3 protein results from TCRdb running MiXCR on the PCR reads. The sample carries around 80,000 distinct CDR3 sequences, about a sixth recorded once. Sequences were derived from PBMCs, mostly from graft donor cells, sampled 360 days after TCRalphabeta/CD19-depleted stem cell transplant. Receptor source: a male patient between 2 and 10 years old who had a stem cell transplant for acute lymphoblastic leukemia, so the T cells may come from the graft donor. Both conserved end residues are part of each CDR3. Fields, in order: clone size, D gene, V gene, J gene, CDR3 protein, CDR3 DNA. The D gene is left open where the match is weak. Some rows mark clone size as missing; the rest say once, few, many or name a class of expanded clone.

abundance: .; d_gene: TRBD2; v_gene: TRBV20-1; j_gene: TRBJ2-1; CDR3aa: CSAETSGSWNEQFF; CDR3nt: TGCAGTGCCGAAACTAGCGGGAGTTGGAATGAGCAGTTCTTC
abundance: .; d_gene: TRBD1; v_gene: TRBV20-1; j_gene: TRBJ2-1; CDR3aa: CSARGDRGYNEQFF; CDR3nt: TGCAGTGCTAGAGGGGACAGGGGGTACAATGAGCAGTTCTTC
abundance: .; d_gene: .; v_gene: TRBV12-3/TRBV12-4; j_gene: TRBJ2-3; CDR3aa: CASRTRARGSDTQYF; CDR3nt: TGTGCCAGCAGAACCCGGGCCCGAGGTTCAGATACGCAGTATTTT
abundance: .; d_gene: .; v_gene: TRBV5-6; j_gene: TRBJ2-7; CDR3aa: CASSFHLYEQYF; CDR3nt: TGTGCCAGCAGCTTCCACCTCTACGAGCAGTACTTC
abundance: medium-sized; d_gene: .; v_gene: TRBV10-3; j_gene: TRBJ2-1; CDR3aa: CAISLSFLGPYNNEQFF; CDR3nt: TGTGCCATCAGTTTGTCTTTCTTGGGTCCCTACAATAATGAGCAGTTCTTC
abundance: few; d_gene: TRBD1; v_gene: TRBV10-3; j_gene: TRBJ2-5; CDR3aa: CAISQTGEQTQYF; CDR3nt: TGTGCCATCAGCCAGACAGGGGAGCAGACCCAGTACTTC
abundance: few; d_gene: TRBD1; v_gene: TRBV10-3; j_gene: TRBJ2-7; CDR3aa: CAIKPDRAYEQYF; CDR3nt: TGTGCCATCAAACCGGACAGGGCCTACGAGCAGTACTTC
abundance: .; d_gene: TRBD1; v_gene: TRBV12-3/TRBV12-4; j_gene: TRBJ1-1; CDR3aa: CASSDRGRITEAFF; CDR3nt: TGTGCCAGCAGTGACAGGGGGCGAATCACTGAAGCTTTCTTT
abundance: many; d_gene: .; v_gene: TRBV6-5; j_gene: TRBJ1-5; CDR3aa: CASSYRGQFWPQHF; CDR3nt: TGTGCCAGCAGTTACCGTGGACAGTTTTGGCCCCAGCATTTT
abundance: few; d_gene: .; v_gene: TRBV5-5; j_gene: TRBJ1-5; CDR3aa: CASSRINQPQHF; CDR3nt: TGTGCCAGCAGCCGAATCAATCAGCCCCAGCATTTT
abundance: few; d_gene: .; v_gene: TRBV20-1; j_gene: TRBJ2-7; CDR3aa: CSARRTVSYEQYF; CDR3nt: TGCAGTGCTAGAAGGACAGTCTCCTACGAGCAGTACTTC
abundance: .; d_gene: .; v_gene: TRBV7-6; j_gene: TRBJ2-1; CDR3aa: CASSPRVRGSYNEQFF; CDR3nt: TGTGCCAGCAGCCCGCGCGTCAGGGGCTCCTACAATGAGCAGTTCTTC
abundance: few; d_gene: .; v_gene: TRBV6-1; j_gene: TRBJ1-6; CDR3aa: CASGVGLNSPLHF; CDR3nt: TGTGCCAGCGGCGTCGGCTTAAATTCACCCCTCCACTTT
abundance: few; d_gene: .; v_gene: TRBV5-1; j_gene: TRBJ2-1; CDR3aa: CASSLIALAGPYNEQFF; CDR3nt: TGCGCCAGCAGCTTGATTGCCTTGGCGGGGCCCTACAATGAGCAGTTCTTC
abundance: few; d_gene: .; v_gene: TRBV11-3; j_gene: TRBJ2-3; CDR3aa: CASSLAEFFTDTQYF; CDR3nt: TGTGCCAGCAGCTTAGCCGAATTCTTCACAGATACGCAGTATTTT
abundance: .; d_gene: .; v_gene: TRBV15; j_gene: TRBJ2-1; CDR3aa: CATSWGRQVMNEQFF; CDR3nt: TGTGCCACCAGCTGGGGCCGTCAAGTAATGAATGAGCAGTTCTTC
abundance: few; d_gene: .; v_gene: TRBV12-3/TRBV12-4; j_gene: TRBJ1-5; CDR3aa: CASSLRYQPQHF; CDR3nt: TGTGCCAGCAGTTTACGATATCAGCCCCAGCATTTT
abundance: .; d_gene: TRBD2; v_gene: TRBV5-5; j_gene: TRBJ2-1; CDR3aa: CASSLLAGGLIYYNEQFF; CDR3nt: TGTGCCAGCAGCTTGCTAGCGGGAGGGCTTATCTATTACAATGAGCAGTTCTTC